The rows below give T cell receptor beta chains drawn from one sample of a study of blood T cells in healthy people across ages. TCRdb independently ran MiXCR on the 5' RACE reads; one entry per CDR3 protein. The top ten clones hold roughly 2% of a sample with 1.5 million to 2 million distinct CDR3 sequences, about 49% of them seen once. Sequenced material: blood. The receptor source for this set is a woman aged 35 to 49 in good health. The CDR3 runs from the conserved cysteine through the conserved F or W. A D gene is named only where the DNA matches it firmly. Clone size is shown for a subset of rows, as once, few, many or a class of expanded clone.

D gene,V gene,J gene,clone size,CDR3 protein,CDR3 DNA
TRBD1,TRBV9,TRBJ1-2,NA,CASSPGQGTINYGYTF,TGTGCCAGCAGCCCGGGACAGGGGACTATCAACTATGGCTACACCTTC
NA,TRBV7-2,TRBJ1-5,NA,CASSPWRGINQPQHF,TGTGCCAGCAGCCCCTGGCGAGGGATAAATCAGCCCCAGCATTTT
NA,TRBV5-6,TRBJ2-7,NA,CASSLDATGYEQYF,TGTGCCAGCAGCTTGGATGCAACGGGCTACGAGCAGTACTTC
NA,TRBV10-2,TRBJ1-5,NA,CASSESVGAVQPQHF,TGCGCCAGCAGTGAGTCGGTGGGGGCGGTTCAGCCCCAGCATTTT
NA,TRBV5-6,TRBJ2-7,NA,CASSLSAAEQYF,TGTGCCAGCAGCTTATCAGCCGCGGAGCAGTACTTC
NA,TRBV6-6,TRBJ1-2,NA,CASSDVVDYGYTF,TGTGCCAGCAGCGACGTTGTCGACTATGGCTACACCTTC
NA,TRBV20-1,TRBJ2-7,NA,CSASNLRDTGLRSYEQYF,TGCAGTGCTTCCAACCTCAGGGACACAGGGTTGCGGTCCTACGAGCAGTACTTC
NA,TRBV20-1,TRBJ2-5,few,CGIGGLGETQYF,TGCGGAATTGGGGGCTTGGGAGAGACCCAGTACTTC
NA,TRBV20-1,TRBJ2-3,NA,CSARDRLGTGGTDTQYF,TGCAGTGCTAGAGATCGATTAGGGACGGGGGGCACAGATACGCAGTATTTT
NA,TRBV6-2/TRBV6-3,TRBJ2-3,NA,CASSYEGAPYNTDTQYF,TGTGCCAGCAGTTATGAAGGGGCACCCTACAACACAGATACGCAGTATTTT
NA,TRBV21-1,TRBJ2-3,NA,CDAPDTQYF,TGTGACGCGCCAGATACGCAGTATTTT
NA,TRBV6-5,TRBJ2-3,few,CASSSRMVTDTQYF,TGTGCCAGCAGTTCTAGGATGGTGACAGATACGCAGTATTTT
TRBD1,TRBV29-1,TRBJ1-2,few,CSVEKGPGGLNYGYTF,TGCAGCGTTGAAAAAGGGCCAGGGGGCCTTAACTATGGCTACACCTTC
NA,TRBV4-3,TRBJ1-2,NA,CASSQDAGGGGYTF,TGCGCCAGCAGCCAAGATGCAGGCGGCGGGGGCTACACCTTC
NA,TRBV27,TRBJ1-2,NA,CASSPAQIGSEGYTF,TGTGCCAGCAGTCCTGCACAGATCGGGTCGGAGGGCTACACCTTC
TRBD1,TRBV9,TRBJ2-5,NA,CASSVGGTGGQNEQYF,TGTGCCAGCAGCGTAGGAGGGACAGGGGGCCAAAATGAGCAGTACTTC
NA,TRBV27,TRBJ2-6,NA,CASSLYGHREAGANVLTF,TGTGCCAGCAGTTTATATGGGCACAGGGAGGCTGGGGCCAACGTCCTGACTTTC
TRBD1,TRBV4-3,TRBJ1-2,NA,CASSQGTGISYGYTF,TGCGCCAGCAGCCAAGGGACAGGGATTTCCTATGGCTACACCTTC
TRBD1,TRBV27,TRBJ2-1,NA,CASSLLRTGDYNEQFF,TGTGCCAGCAGTTTGCTTCGGACAGGGGACTACAATGAGCAGTTCTTC
TRBD2,TRBV13,TRBJ2-1,NA,CASSFISGDNEQFF,TGTGCCAGCAGCTTTATTAGCGGGGACAATGAGCAGTTCTTC
NA,TRBV2,TRBJ1-5,NA,CASSAETHSNQPQHF,TGTGCCAGCAGTGCGGAGACCCATAGCAATCAGCCCCAGCATTTT